The T cell receptor (beta chain) described here comes from a study of Ad26.COV2.S vaccination and SARS-CoV-2 variants. V was cut by 0 bases and J by 4 bases, with 13 bases left in between. Germline V lookup: CDR1 SGHNT, CDR2 YYREEE (reference sequence). The CDR3 is 15 amino acids. As concerns this clone: The antigen remains undetermined.

Generated by immunoSEQ multiplex PCR, the TCRdb table keeps only in-frame clones and is missing some. This sample has just over 350,000 clones, with under 95% found just once. General study points: Placebo recipients showed lower spike-specific TCR breadth than vaccinees. Breadth measured for non-spike TCRs was similar across vaccine and placebo recipients. Breadth, reportedly substantial, characterized the spike-specific CD8+ and CD4+ T cell responses after vaccination. Total T cell responses, in the TCR breadth and depth analyses, may have been underestimated.

The sample was peripheral blood, taken after recovery from COVID-19. This receptor was taken from a human donor who had recovered from COVID-19. The chain recombines TRBV5-4 with TRBJ1-2; D perhaps matches TRBD1 (6 bases). CDR3 bases: TGTGCCAGCAGCTTGGTCGACAGGTCGCGCTATGGCTACACCTTC. It translates to CASSLVDRSRYGYTF.